These 14 T cell receptor beta chains share one sample of origin, sequenced in a study of PD-L1 blockade in urothelial cancer. The data were produced by immunoSEQ multiplex PCR, yet TCRdb's version contains in-frame clones alone and is incomplete. This sample has tens of thousands of clones, with roughly 80% found just once. Sequencing used PBMCs, obtained around atezolizumab (anti-PD-L1) treatment. These TCRs come from a man aged 70 or older with urothelial cancer.

CDR3 bases: TGTGCCAGCAGCTTAACTGGGGACAGGCGGATCTATGGCTACACCTTC. Translated, it gives CASSLTGDRRIYGYTF. This chain connects TRBV6-6 to TRBJ1-2, with TRBD1 matching 8 bases. The CDR3 sequence is 16 residues long. The germline V gene has CDR1 MNHNY and CDR2 SVGAGI (reference sequence). The J segment lost 4 bases and the V segment lost 6 bases, leaving 13 bases of the junction unmatched.

The chain uses TRBV5-4 and TRBJ2-1; TRBD2 matches 8 bases. The germline gives CDR1 SGHNT, CDR2 YYREEE (reference sequence). V dropped 0 bases and J dropped 4; count of bases not matched to a gene: 3. The CDR3 is 15 amino acids. In DNA, the CDR3 is TGTGCCAGCAGCTTGGAGGGCGGGAGGTACAATGAGCAGTTCTTC. Encoded protein: CASSLEGGRYNEQFF.

The table lists this clone with a few counts. CDR3 sequence (DNA): TGTGCCAGCAGCTCAGGGACTAGGAGCAATGAGCAGTTCTTC. Amino acids: CASSSGTRSNEQFF. The V gene is TRBV7-3, the J gene TRBJ2-1; TRBD2 agrees at 8 bases. The V gene's germline CDR1 is SGHTA and CDR2 FQGTGA. This CDR3 region has 14 residues. V shed 4 bases, J shed 6 bases, and the junction held 5 bases outside the gene matches.

In DNA form, the CDR3 reads TGTGCCAGCAGCCTGACAGGGGATGGCTACACCTTC. Translation: CASSLTGDGYTF. This chain connects TRBV11-3 to TRBJ1-2; 8 bases are shared with TRBD1. The CDR3 totals 12 residues. Germline V gene data show CDR1 as SGHNT and CDR2 as YENEEA. The trim removed 5 bases at V and 6 bases at J, leaving 2 bases unmatched.

This chain uses TRBV6-6 with TRBJ2-7; D might be TRBD2 (6 bases). Per germline, CDR1 MNHNY and CDR2 SVGAGI (reference sequence). This CDR3 is built from 15 residues. V was pared by 2 bases and J by 4 bases, with 15 bases between. CDR3 DNA: TGTGCCAGCAGTTACGCCAGGGTGGGGGGATACGAGCAGTACTTC. This translates into CASSYARVGGYEQYF.

This clone was observed a single time. The gene calls are TRBV28 and TRBJ2-1; 9 nucleotides align to TRBD2. CDR1 and CDR2 (germline): MDHEN, SYDVKM. CDR3 size: 15 residues. Trimming at V came to 6 bases and at J to 7 bases, leaving 10 bases not matched to a gene. CDR3 DNA: TGTGCCAGCAGGCCAAACGGACTAGCGAAAAATGAGCAGTTCTTC. Protein product: CASRPNGLAKNEQFF.

The rearrangement links TRBV5-4 to TRBJ2-1, with D unclear. The germline gives CDR1 SGHNT, CDR2 YYREEE (reference sequence). The CDR3 is 13 residues long. Trimming cost V 1 base and J 6 bases, with 8 bases left between them. The chain's CDR3 is CASSLISRNEQFF. Here the CDR3 DNA reads TGTGCCAGCAGCTTGATCTCCCGCAATGAGCAGTTCTTC.

V usage is TRBV4-3 and J usage is TRBJ1-2; the D gene is possibly TRBD1 (6 bases). CDR1 is LGHNA, CDR2 YSLEER, per germline. The V gene lost 0 bases and the J gene lost 5 bases, with 22 bases spanning the gap. The CDR3 covers 18 residues. The CDR3: CASSQDYRDKVSLYGYTF. Written as DNA, the CDR3 is TGCGCCAGCAGCCAAGATTACCGGGACAAAGTATCCCTTTATGGCTACACCTTC.

The chain's CDR3 is CASSLEGGVKTQYF. CDR3 coding DNA: TGTGCCAGCAGCTTGGAGGGGGGGGTGAAGACCCAGTACTTC. The chain couples TRBV5-5 to TRBJ2-5; D possibly corresponds to TRBD2 (7 bases). CDR3 length equals 14 residues. CDR1 is SGHKS and CDR2 is YYEKEE in the germline V gene (reference sequence). V gave up 0 bases and J gave up 6 bases, with 12 bases separating them.

Written as DNA, the CDR3 is TGTGCCAGCAGCTTTTTTACAAGAACAGATACGCAGTATTTT. It codes for CASSFFTRTDTQYF. This chain uses TRBV7-7 with TRBJ2-3; D unclear. The CDR3 extends over 14 amino acids. Between the trimmed V and J ends, which lost 3 bases and 3 bases, there was a span of 10 bases. CDR1 is SSHAT, CDR2 FNYEAQ, per germline (reference sequence).

The genes are TRBV2 and TRBJ2-6; D is uncertain. Germline CDR1 SNHLY, CDR2 FYNNEI. V was pared by 4 bases and J by 0 bases, with 4 bases between. The CDR3 consists of 14 residues. The DNA for the CDR3 is TGTGCCAGCAGTGCCTACTCTGGGGCCAACGTCCTGACTTTC. Amino acid sequence: CASSAYSGANVLTF.

This chain joins TRBV13 and TRBJ1-2; 7 bases fit TRBD1. The CDR3 consists of 13 residues. V lost 5 bases, J lost 2 bases, and 2 bases stayed unmatched. Germline CDR1 PRHDT, CDR2 FYEKMQ (reference sequence). CDR3 sequence reads: CASSPGGNYGYTF. Written as DNA, the CDR3 is TGTGCCAGCAGCCCAGGGGGGAACTATGGCTACACCTTC.

The table lists this clone with a few counts. V usage is TRBV5-1 and J usage is TRBJ2-2, with TRBD1 matching over 10 bases. V lost 5 bases to trimming and J lost 3 bases; unmatched junction nucleotides: 16. CDR3 size: 19 residues. Germline V CDR1 and CDR2: SGHRS, YFSETQ. The CDR3 DNA follows: TGCGCCAGCAGGGGGACGGGGACAGGGGCCCAATCGTACACCGGGGAGCTGTTTTTT. Translated, it gives CASRGTGTGAQSYTGELFF.

The chain employs TRBV4-1 and TRBJ1-2; possible D gene TRBD1, 6 bases. The CDR3 is 16 amino acids. The V and J ends lost 1 base and 4 bases respectively, with 16 bases between them. CDR1 MGHRA and CDR2 YSYEKL come from the germline V gene. The CDR3 nucleotides are TGCGCCAGCAGCCAAGCTCTTACAGGGTCCCTCTATGGCTACACCTTC. Translated, it gives CASSQALTGSLYGYTF.